The subject of this entry is one T cell receptor (beta chain). The table came from immunoSEQ multiplex PCR; TCRdb's copy has only in-frame clones and leaves some out. This repertoire shows 400,000 or so clones, about 91% found once; its top ten account for roughly 1.6%. The junction had 5 bases not matched to a gene; V was cut back by 3 bases and J by 2 bases. From germline, CDR1 is KGHSH and CDR2 LQKENI. The CDR3 loop spans 15 amino acids. This sample is drawn from a study of blood T cell repertoires in COVID-19. This TCR was sampled from a woman in her thirties or forties with COVID-19, enrolled during active disease. The rearrangement uses TRBV18 and TRBJ1-2, with 8 bases aligning to TRBD1. The sequenced sample consisted of peripheral blood. CDR3 loop: CASSPQGQGNYGYTF. CDR3 DNA: TGTGCCAGCTCACCGCAAGGACAGGGCAACTATGGCTACACCTTC. Full variable domain (outside the CDR3, taken from reference TRBV18 and TRBJ1-2): NAGVMQNPRHLVRRRGQEARLRCSPMKGHSHVYWYRQLPEEGLKFMVYLQKENIIDESGMPKERFSAEFPKEGPSILRIQQVVRGDSAAYFCASSPQGQGNYGYTFGSGTRLTVV.